Here is one TCR beta chain with its context. Antigen: not known. Germline CDR1 and CDR2: KGHSH and LQKENI. The CDR3 length is 14 residues. After removal of 6 bases from V and 2 bases from J, the junction contained 5 bases not matched to a gene. The sample is drawn from a study of cytomegalovirus exposure and HLA in healthy donors. Study results and caveats: Later analysis found that TCR beta chains associated with HLA were more clonally expanded than other, equally common chains. Later analysis demonstrated an association between a missense DCLRE1C variant and TCR beta V- and J-gene trimming. Sequencing had likely introduced a cluster of highly shared sequence variants as an artifact.

With 60 Vbeta and 13 Jbeta primers, the PCR was carried out. Libraries were prepared by immunoSEQ multiplex PCR; TCRdb keeps only in-frame clonotypes and omits some of them. The sample carries approximately 140,000 clones, roughly three fifths recorded once. This TCR derives from a woman in her sixties in good health and CMV-seronegative. The chain links TRBV18 to TRBJ1-2; 8 positions match TRBD1. Sequenced input: PBMCs. CDR3: CASSLGQGNYGYTF. CDR3 sequence (DNA): TGTGCCAGCTCCCTTGGACAGGGCAACTATGGCTACACCTTC.